This TCR beta chain was sequenced during a study of blood T cell repertoires in COVID-19. Study-wide context: There were acute and convalescent COVID-19 samples, and they came from the United States, Italy and Spain. Sample material is recorded as cDNA or gDNA derived from T cells, B-cell-depleted T cells, or PBMCs.

There are 17 residues in the CDR3. Germline V gene sequence: CDR1 SGHRS, CDR2 YFSETQ. V was pared by 4 bases and J by 2 bases, with 13 bases of the junction left unmatched. Clones were sequenced by immunoSEQ multiplex PCR, and TCRdb holds only the in-frame ones, with some missing. The table includes 300,000 to 500,000 clones, roughly 90% detected once. This clone occurred once. This TCR derives from a woman aged 30 to 39 with acute COVID-19. The specimen sequenced was PBMCs or T cells enriched from blood (not recorded which). The chain employs TRBV5-1 and TRBJ1-2; 8 positions match TRBD1. The CDR3 here is CASSPGTGPLGNYGYTF. The CDR3 bases are TGCGCCAGCAGCCCCGGGACAGGTCCTTTGGGCAACTATGGCTACACCTTC.